Below are 15 T cell receptor beta chains sequenced from a single sample in a study of CD8 T cells in ankylosing spondylitis. TCRdb re-called the 5' RACE reads with MiXCR, one entry per CDR3 protein. This sample has 250,000 to 300,000 distinct CDR3 sequences, with around 20% found just once. The sequencing sample was made of blood, either unsorted or a sorted T cell fraction (not recorded which). The receptor set was obtained from a male donor with ankylosing spondylitis or in good health (not recorded which).

This clonotype has more than one count but fewer than ten. V gene TRBV5-4 combines with J gene TRBJ1-1; 7 bases match TRBD1. The CDR3 extends over 15 amino acids. V shed 5 bases, J shed 6 bases, and the junction held 13 bases outside the gene matches. Germline V gives CDR1 SGHNT, CDR2 YYREEE (reference sequence). The CDR3 is CASRPNTGETAEAFF. The CDR3 nucleotides are TGTGCCAGCAGACCTAATACAGGGGAGACCGCTGAAGCTTTCTTT.

This clonotype was seen a few times. The V call is TRBV4-1, the J call TRBJ1-4; maybe TRBD1 (5 bases). The CDR3 covers 13 residues. Germline V gene lookup returns CDR1 MGHRA and CDR2 YSYEKL. V was clipped by 4 bases and J by 8 bases, with 11 bases between them. The CDR3 is CASSRGVGEKLFF. The CDR3, as DNA: TGCGCCAGCAGCCGAGGGGTCGGAGAAAAACTGTTTTTT.

This clonotype occurred a few times. V gene TRBV5-1 combines with J gene TRBJ1-1, with D tentatively TRBD1 (5 bases). Looked up from germline, CDR1 is SGHRS and CDR2 is YFSETQ. The CDR3 sequence is 15 residues long. V was shortened by 1 base and J by 3 bases, with 13 bases between the two germline ends. The CDR3 loop is CASSLSFGAYTEAFF. DNA for the CDR3: TGCGCCAGCAGCTTGTCGTTCGGGGCGTACACTGAAGCTTTCTTT.

This clonotype has more than one count but fewer than ten. The chain carries TRBV7-9 and TRBJ2-3; D remains ambiguous. Per the germline V gene, CDR1 is SEHNR and CDR2 is FQNEAQ (reference sequence). This CDR3 has 16 amino acids. V was cut by 3 bases and J by 0 bases, with 13 bases left in between. As DNA, the CDR3 is TGTGCCAGCAGCTTTTCTCTTAAAACTAGCACAGATACGCAGTATTTT. Protein product: CASSFSLKTSTDTQYF.

This clonotype occurred a few times. The chain couples TRBV7-8 to TRBJ2-1, with TRBD2 matching over 13 bases. Trimming cost V 2 bases and J 8 bases; bases outside gene matches: 6. CDR1 and CDR2 from the germline V gene are SGHVS and FQNEAQ. The CDR3 contains 16 residues. The CDR3 DNA sequence: TGTGCCAGCAGCTTAAGAAGGACTAGCGGGAGCCATGAGCAGTTCTTC. Encoded protein: CASSLRRTSGSHEQFF.

The rearrangement links TRBV3-1 to TRBJ1-3; TRBD1 matches at 8 bases. The germline V gene encodes CDR1 LGHDT and CDR2 YNNKEL (reference sequence). The CDR3 is made up of 13 amino acids. V lost 10 bases, J lost 4 bases, and 6 bases stayed unmatched. CDR3 DNA: TGTGCCACGCGACAGGGGTCAGGAAACACCATATATTTT. It encodes CATRQGSGNTIYF.

This clonotype appeared many times. V is TRBV2 and J is TRBJ2-1; D is uncertain. This CDR3 has 14 amino acids. V dropped 2 bases and J dropped 6 bases, with 11 bases sitting between them. Germline values: CDR1 SNHLY, CDR2 FYNNEI. This CDR3 is CASSELVGSNEQFF. For the CDR3, the DNA is TGTGCCAGCAGTGAACTAGTCGGATCCAATGAGCAGTTCTTC.

This chain joins TRBV7-9 and TRBJ2-5, with TRBD1 identical over 7 bases. In germline, CDR1 is SEHNR, CDR2 FQNEAQ (reference sequence). The V gene end was trimmed by 5 bases and the J gene end by 1 base; junction bases not matched to a gene: 10. CDR3 length: 16 residues. The DNA for the CDR3 is TGTGCCAGCAGCAACCCCACAGGGGCCCTCCAAGAGACCCAGTACTTC. Encoded protein: CASSNPTGALQETQYF.

This chain joins TRBV20-1 and TRBJ2-6; 8 bases align to TRBD1. This CDR3 region has 16 residues. Germline trimming cut 6 bases from V and 0 bases from J; bases unmatched to any gene: 7. CDR1 and CDR2 (germline): DFQATT, SNEGSKA (reference sequence). The CDR3 sequence is CSAVGTGSSGANVLTF. In nucleotides, the CDR3 is TGCAGTGCCGTGGGGACAGGATCCTCTGGGGCCAACGTCCTGACTTTC.

The chain couples TRBV28 to TRBJ2-3; TRBD2 matches 11 bases. V was clipped by 5 bases and J by 4 bases; unmatched bases: 8. CDR3 length: 16 residues. CDR1 is MDHEN and CDR2 is SYDVKM in the germline V gene. The CDR3 DNA follows: TGTGCCAGCAGTCCCTTAGCGGGGGGGCTCCCAGATACGCAGTATTTT. This gives the protein CASSPLAGGLPDTQYF.

The V gene is TRBV5-1, the J gene TRBJ2-3, with D unresolved. The CDR3 has 18 amino acids. CDR1 and CDR2 (germline): SGHRS, YFSETQ. V lost 0 bases and J lost 0, with 17 bases in between. The CDR3 reads CASSLAERSSVSTDTQYF. Written as DNA, the CDR3 is TGCGCCAGCAGCTTGGCCGAACGGTCGTCGGTTAGCACAGATACGCAGTATTTT.

In this sample, this clonotype turned up a few times. The chain has TRBV29-1 and TRBJ1-1, with no clear D. This CDR3 has 12 residues. Per the germline V gene, CDR1 is SQVTM and CDR2 is ANQGSEA. V shed 1 base and J shed 8 bases, with 11 bases lying between them. The CDR3 loop is CSVEGTGEEAFF. CDR3 sequence (DNA): TGCAGCGTTGAAGGGACCGGTGAAGAAGCTTTCTTT.

V usage is TRBV30 and J usage is TRBJ1-5; D ambiguous. V was pared by 0 bases and J by 3 bases, with 6 bases between. Germline V gives CDR1 GTSNPN, CDR2 SVGIG (reference sequence). The CDR3 extends over 13 amino acids. CDR3 region: CAWSVQANQPQHF. CDR3 DNA: TGTGCCTGGAGTGTTCAGGCCAATCAGCCCCAGCATTTT.

V is TRBV28 and J is TRBJ1-2; D is unclear. Germline V gene lookup returns CDR1 MDHEN and CDR2 SYDVKM. CDR3 length: 10 amino acids. The CDR3, as DNA: TGTGCAGTATTTAACTATGGCTACACCTTC. Translated, it gives CAVFNYGYTF.

The table lists this clonotype with many counts. The CDR3 nucleotides read TGTGCCAGCAGGCGAGGGAATCAGCCCCAGCATTTT. Translation gives CASRRGNQPQHF. V gene TRBV6-5 combines with J gene TRBJ1-5; D ambiguous. The CDR3 contains 12 residues. Between the trimmed V and J ends, which lost 6 bases and 4 bases, there was a span of 7 bases. In germline, CDR1 is MNHEY, CDR2 SVGAGI.